This T cell receptor beta chain was captured by sequencing in a study of blood T cell repertoires in COVID-19 (dated by TCRdb to the early 2020s). For the study in its entirety: Samples from collaborators originated in the United States, Italy and Spain and spanned both the acute and convalescent phases of COVID-19. The material from the prospective study consisted of cDNA or gDNA derived from T cells, B-cell-depleted T cells, or PBMCs. Deeply sampled blood TCRbeta repertoires from subjects exposed to, actively infected with, or recovered from COVID-19 were included in the dataset. The repertoires were released in a freely available public database meant as a resource for research on the immune response to SARS-CoV-2. Samples were obtained from the ongoing ImmuneRACE study (first 160 participants) and from about 1,300 subjects provided by 6 global collaborators. A de-identified subject ID, COVID-19 status, age in years and sex were almost always included in the sample metadata. Where available, HLA class I and class II types were taken from metadata supplied by the sample provider and were not determined by assay-based typing. General study outcomes and caveats: Clinical and demographic metadata were provided uncurated, with the amount varying by source and participant.

CDR1 and CDR2, looked up from the germline V gene, are LGHNA and YSLEER. The CDR3 runs 18 amino acids, cysteine and phenylalanine included. CDR3 DNA is the only sequence kept; it has 54 bases, read in frame from the first base. Ends trimmed: V by 5 bases, J by 1 base; bases unmatched to a gene: 15. The immunoSEQ Assay, a bias-controlled multiplex PCR, was used to amplify TCRbeta CDR3 regions from genomic DNA. On the study's bioinformatics: The number of nucleated cells in each sample was estimated by amplification of reference gene primers within the assay. Sequence reads were collapsed and filtered to measure the absolute abundance of every unique TCRbeta CDR3 rearrangement. For each sample, productive Simpson clonality was calculated as the square root of Simpson's diversity index across productive rearrangements. TCRdb mirrors the immuneACCESS table, restricted to in-frame sequences. Some clones are absent from its copies; in checked studies, under half trace to an unresolved V gene, and the reason for the others is unknown. That table is the source of V, J and clone size, and D and trimming were worked out from the DNA. Recorded for this sample are 300,000 to 350,000 clones; about 86% of them occurred a single time. Together, the top ten hold 3% of the sample.

Notes on this clone: This receptor's antigen is unknown. The record has no base qualities; no much larger clone is one base away.

Whole blood was collected in K2EDTA tubes by collaborating institutions according to the institutions' own protocols. For TCRbeta analysis, collaborator samples were shipped as frozen whole blood, as isolated PBMCs, or as DNA extracted from either sample type. The sequenced sample consisted of peripheral blood. The chain is assembled from TRBV4-3 and TRBJ2-7, and 9 junctional nucleotides match TRBD2. This clonotype was sampled from a young man with active or convalescent COVID-19. The DNA reads as follows: TGCGCCAGCAGCTCACACTCGGGGCGACTAGCGGAATCCTACGAGCAGTACTTC. It is translated as CASSSHSGRLAESYEQYF.